Below, one TCR beta chain is given with its context. The data were produced by immunoSEQ multiplex PCR, yet TCRdb's version contains in-frame clones alone and is incomplete. The sample consists of about 200,000 clones, roughly four fifths of them appearing once. V was shortened by 6 bases and J by 15 bases, with 15 bases between the two germline ends. This CDR3 has 11 amino acids. From germline, CDR1 is SGHTA and CDR2 FQGNSA. The study recruited people aged roughly 18 to 100 years across about two dozen US areas. Clinical history as reported by participants underpinned cohort assignment. This sample is drawn from a study of blood T cell repertoires in COVID-19. Study overall: Donors in the United States, Italy and Spain gave samples during acute or convalescent COVID-19. PBMCs, B-cell-depleted T cells, or T cells were the source of the cDNA or gDNA that made up the material.

The sequence derives from a middle-aged man who had recovered from COVID-19. The chain is built from TRBV7-2 and TRBJ1-5; D ambiguous. The sample taken for sequencing was PBMCs or T cells enriched from blood (not recorded which). The CDR3 DNA reads TGTGCCAGCAGAGGTCCGGAGTCTTTGCATTTT. Amino acids: CASRGPESLHF.